This T cell receptor (beta chain) came from a study of blood T cell repertoires in COVID-19. Study information: Samples representing acute and convalescent COVID-19 were sourced from the United States, Italy and Spain. The analysed material was cDNA or gDNA that came from T cells, B-cell-depleted T cells, or PBMCs.

The authors' processing: Amplified reference gene primers provided the basis for estimating nucleated cell counts. TCRdb keeps only in-frame clones here, not all; method: immunoSEQ multiplex PCR. V and J calls and clone size are given by that table; D and trimming were obtained from the DNA. The sample lists under 150,000 clones; roughly four fifths were seen once. Per the germline V gene, CDR1 is MNHEY and CDR2 is SVGEGT. CDR3 length: 17 amino acids. J was trimmed by 2 bases and V by 5 bases; bases with no gene match: 4. The V gene is TRBV6-2 or TRBV6-3, the J gene TRBJ2-2; TRBD2 aligns across 14 bases. This TCR was sampled from a man aged 40-50 years with active or convalescent COVID-19. Sequenced input: peripheral blood. Here the CDR3 reads CASSRTSGGLNTGELFF. In DNA form, the CDR3 reads TGTGCCAGCAGTAGGACTAGCGGGGGGCTCAACACCGGGGAGCTGTTTTTT.